These 18 T cell receptor beta chains share one sample of origin, sequenced in a study of low-dose radiotherapy and immunotherapy resistance in tumors. Priming of first-strand cDNA relied on TRAV- and TRBV-specific primers (covering alpha and beta chains). Amplification of TCRs used a constant-region primer and V-primer adapter for 15 to 25 PCR cycles. TCRdb recomputed calls from the reads with MiXCR, one row per CDR3 protein. The table has about 13,000 distinct CDR3 sequences, around 75% seen once. The source is a human donor with advanced metastatic prostate, ovarian, gallbladder or colorectal cancer (not recorded which). This table probably holds off-target reads from a library built for another chain.

The rearrangement uses TRBV18 and TRBJ2-3; possibly TRBD2 for D (6 bases). This CDR3 spans 15 amino acids. V shed 6 bases and J shed 0 bases, with 13 bases lying between them. Germline V gene sequence: CDR1 KGHSH, CDR2 LQKENI. The CDR3: CASSPAGSSTDTQYF. CDR3 nucleotides: TGTGCCAGCTCCCCCGCGGGATCTAGCACAGATACGCAGTATTTT.

The rearrangement joins TRBV12-3 or TRBV12-4 to TRBJ1-3; D might be TRBD1 (6 bases). V lost 6 bases to trimming and J lost 0 bases, with 9 bases between them. This CDR3 spans 14 amino acids. Here the CDR3 DNA reads TGTGCCAGCAGGGGGACACCCTCTGGAAACACCATATATTTT. Translation gives CASRGTPSGNTIYF.

The genes are TRBV7-2 and TRBJ2-7, with D unresolved. Germline V gene data show CDR1 as SGHTA and CDR2 as FQGNSA. The CDR3 runs to 13 residues. Trimming removed 2 bases at V and 1 base at J, with 6 bases between. For the CDR3, the DNA is TGTGCCAGCAGCTTAATACAATCCTACGAGCAGTACTTC. It translates to CASSLIQSYEQYF.

V gene TRBV29-1 combines with J gene TRBJ2-7; D is possibly TRBD1 (6 bases). There are 12 residues in the CDR3. The germline V gene encodes CDR1 SQVTM and CDR2 ANQGSEA. Trimming took 4 bases from V and 9 from J, leaving 16 bases between them. The CDR3 DNA reads TGCAGCGTTGGGACAGCCCGTCGGGGGCAGTACTTC. Protein product: CSVGTARRGQYF.

This clonotype has just a few counts. The gene calls are TRBV29-1 and TRBJ1-4; D perhaps matches TRBD1 (6 bases). V was clipped by 7 bases and J by 5 bases, with 11 bases between them. This CDR3 is 12 amino acids long. Germline V CDR1 and CDR2: SQVTM, ANQGSEA. The CDR3 region has the DNA TGCAGCGCCAGGGGCCTCAATGAAAAACTGTTTTTT. Translation: CSARGLNEKLFF.

V usage is TRBV7-3 and J usage is TRBJ2-5, with TRBD2 matching 8 bases. The J segment lost 2 bases and the V segment lost 4 bases, leaving 6 bases of the junction unmatched. This CDR3 spans 15 amino acids. CDR1 is SGHTA and CDR2 is FQGTGA in the germline V gene. The CDR3 loop reads CASSWNGGGQETQYF. CDR3 in DNA: TGTGCCAGCAGCTGGAACGGGGGGGGGCAAGAGACCCAGTACTTC.

This clonotype occurred a few times. The genes are TRBV5-1 and TRBJ2-1; TRBD1 matches at 10 bases. CDR3 length: 16 amino acids. V lost 3 bases and J lost 10; bases outside the gene matches: 13. Germline-derived CDR1 and CDR2 are SGHRS and YFSETQ. DNA of the CDR3: TGCGCCAGCAGCTCTCAAGGCGACAGGGGGCATCGGGAGCAGTTCTTC. It yields the protein CASSSQGDRGHREQFF.

This chain joins TRBV5-1 and TRBJ1-1; 8 bases fit TRBD1. The CDR3 is made up of 15 amino acids. CDR1 is SGHRS and CDR2 is YFSETQ in the germline V gene. Losses at the gene ends were 4 bases for V and 1 base for J; bases not matched to a gene: 6. DNA of the CDR3: TGCGCCAGCAGCACAGGACAGGGCTCGAACACTGAAGCTTTCTTT. Translated, it gives CASSTGQGSNTEAFF.

V is TRBV12-3 or TRBV12-4 and J is TRBJ2-1; either TRBD1 or TRBD2 may supply D (5 bases each). The CDR3 has 14 amino acids. Trimming removed 6 bases from V and 6 bases from J, with 15 bases in between. The CDR3 sequence is CASSPGTGRNEQFF. CDR3 in DNA: TGTGCCAGCAGCCCGGGAACAGGTCGCAATGAGCAGTTCTTC.

The chain employs TRBV6-1 and TRBJ1-2, with 8 bases fitting TRBD1. The CDR3 runs to 13 residues. Germline lookup yields CDR1 MNHNS and CDR2 SASEGT. After removal of 8 bases from V and 2 bases from J, the junction contained 4 bases not matched to a gene. The CDR3 sequence: CASGQGANYGYTF. CDR3 coding DNA: TGTGCCAGCGGCCAGGGGGCAAACTATGGCTACACCTTC.

V is TRBV6-1 and J is TRBJ2-5; D is undetermined. Trimming removed 7 bases at V and 0 bases at J, with 6 bases between. Germline V gene sequence: CDR1 MNHNS, CDR2 SASEGT. The CDR3 runs to 12 residues. CDR3 residues: CASMVNQETQYF. As DNA, the CDR3 is TGTGCCAGCATGGTAAACCAAGAGACCCAGTACTTC.

This clonotype was counted only a few times. This sequence joins TRBV5-4 and TRBJ1-1, with TRBD1 as a possible D gene (6 bases). From germline, CDR1 is SGHNT and CDR2 YYREEE (reference sequence). V dropped 1 base and J dropped 0 bases, with 13 bases sitting between them. The CDR3 length is 16 residues. In nucleotides, the CDR3 is TGTGCCAGCAGCTTGAGGGACACTCGCATGAACACTGAAGCTTTCTTT. Translating it yields CASSLRDTRMNTEAFF.

This chain uses TRBV2 with TRBJ2-5; 7 nucleotides align to TRBD2. V dropped 0 bases and J dropped 9; count of bases not matched to a gene: 4. The V gene's germline CDR1 is SNHLY and CDR2 FYNNEI. The CDR3 has 13 amino acids. CDR3 loop: CASSEALLAAQYF. CDR3 nucleotide sequence: TGTGCCAGCAGTGAAGCGCTTCTAGCGGCCCAGTACTTC.

This sequence joins TRBV27 and TRBJ1-1; D remains ambiguous. This CDR3 contains 13 residues. Germline CDR1 reads MNHEY; CDR2 reads SMNVEV (reference sequence). Between the trimmed V and J ends, which lost 2 bases and 4 bases, there was a span of 8 bases. Written as DNA, the CDR3 is TGTGCCAGCAGTTTAGGGGTGAGCACTGAAGCTTTCTTT. Amino acid sequence: CASSLGVSTEAFF.

The rearrangement joins TRBV5-4 to TRBJ1-1; 7 nucleotides agree with TRBD1. The CDR3 contains 16 residues. V was pared by 1 base and J by 11 bases, with 17 bases of the junction left unmatched. Germline V lookup: CDR1 SGHNT, CDR2 YYREEE (reference sequence). The CDR3, as DNA: TGTGCCAGCAGCTTGAAATACTCGGGGACAGAACTGGTCGCTTTCTTT. Protein sequence: CASSLKYSGTELVAFF.

The chain carries TRBV4-1 and TRBJ2-7, with D possibly being TRBD1 (6 bases). V dropped 0 bases and J dropped 5 bases, with 14 bases sitting between them. The CDR3 has 15 amino acids. CDR1 is MGHRA and CDR2 is YSYEKL in the germline V gene. CDR3 protein: CASSQDPGSGDEQYF. CDR3 bases: TGCGCCAGCAGCCAAGATCCAGGGTCAGGGGACGAGCAGTACTTC.

The chain combines TRBV6-8 with TRBJ1-1, with D hard to call. Trimming took 6 bases from V and 1 from J, leaving 12 bases between them. The V gene's germline CDR1 is MNHGY and CDR2 SAAAGT. The CDR3 has 14 amino acids. The CDR3 is CASSPIARNTEAFF. DNA for the CDR3: TGTGCCAGCAGCCCGATTGCACGGAACACTGAAGCTTTCTTT.

The chain couples TRBV9 to TRBJ1-5; D call uncertain. Germline V gives CDR1 SGDLS, CDR2 YYNGEE. Trimming removed 2 bases at V and 0 bases at J, with 6 bases between. This CDR3 has 14 residues. CDR3 sequence (DNA): TGTGCCAGCAGCGTCGGGATTAGCAATCAGCCCCAGCATTTT. This encodes CASSVGISNQPQHF.